The 22 T cell receptor beta chains given below trace back to one sample, sequenced in a study of technical replicates of blood from several donors. Here immunoSEQ multiplex PCR was the method, and the copy in TCRdb shows in-frame clones only, minus some. The repertoire holds fewer than 80,000 clones, with nearly 90% as singletons. Sequencing was carried out using PBMCs. The origin of the receptors is a human donor in good health. Some clones in this sample may be carry-over from other donors' samples.

CDR3 DNA: TGTGCCAGCATCCCCGGGACAGGCCAGCTATACTATGGCTACACCTTC. Translated: CASIPGTGQLYYGYTF. The rearrangement uses TRBV7-2 and TRBJ1-2, with 8 bases aligning to TRBD1. The CDR3 is 16 residues long. The V gene end was trimmed by 7 bases and the J gene end by 3 bases; junction bases not matched to a gene: 13. Germline V gene lookup returns CDR1 SGHTA and CDR2 FQGNSA. Full variable domain (outside the CDR3, taken from reference TRBV7-2 and TRBJ1-2): GAGVSQSPSNKVTEKGKDVELRCDPISGHTALYWYRQSLGQGLEFLIYFQGNSAPDKSGLPSDRFSAERTGGSVSTLTIQRTQQEDSAVYLCASIPGTGQLYYGYTFGSGTRLTVV.

The chain is built from TRBV10-3 and TRBJ1-2, with D possibly being TRBD1 (6 bases). The germline V and J ends were trimmed by 7 bases and 0 bases, with 18 bases remaining between them. The germline gives CDR1 ENHRY, CDR2 SYGVKD. CDR3 size: 16 residues. The DNA of the CDR3 is TGTGCCATCAATCCCGGGGGGGGCTTAGCTAACTATGGCTACACCTTC. Its translation: CAINPGGGLANYGYTF.

The chain couples TRBV10-3 to TRBJ1-3; TRBD1 agrees at 9 bases. The CDR3 sequence is 15 residues long. V was pared by 5 bases and J by 3 bases, with 5 bases of the junction left unmatched. The V gene's germline CDR1 is ENHRY and CDR2 SYGVKD. The DNA of the CDR3 is TGTGCCATCAGTACCACAGGGGGCAGTGGAAACACCATATATTTT. Protein sequence: CAISTTGGSGNTIYF.

The chain combines TRBV5-1 with TRBJ2-2, with TRBD1 identical over 8 bases. Germline values: CDR1 SGHRS, CDR2 YFSETQ. V lost 0 bases, J lost 3 bases, and 1 base stayed unmatched. The CDR3 length is 15 residues. The CDR3 nucleotides read TGCGCCAGCAGCTTGGGGACAGGGTACACCGGGGAGCTGTTTTTT. This codes for CASSLGTGYTGELFF.

This chain connects TRBV11-2 to TRBJ2-5; 7 bases fit TRBD2. Germline values: CDR1 SGHAT, CDR2 FQNNGV. The CDR3 is made up of 15 amino acids. V lost 4 bases to trimming and J lost 1 base; unmatched junction nucleotides: 6. DNA of the CDR3: TGTGCCAGCAGCTCCTTGGGGACTATCCAAGAGACCCAGTACTTC. As protein: CASSSLGTIQETQYF. Together with reference TRBV11-2 and TRBJ2-5, the CDR3 gives the full variable domain: EAGVAQSPRYKIIEKRQSVAFWCNPISGHATLYWYQQILGQGPKLLIQFQNNGVVDDSQLPKDRFSAERLKGVDSTLKIQPAKLEDSAVYLCASSSLGTIQETQYFGPGTRLLVL.

The chain is built from TRBV7-8 and TRBJ2-7; 8 bases align to TRBD2. The trim removed 3 bases at V and 4 bases at J, leaving 8 bases unmatched. The germline gives CDR1 SGHVS, CDR2 FQNEAQ. CDR3 size: 15 residues. CDR3 amino acids: CASSFPSGGTYEQYF. The DNA of the CDR3 is TGTGCCAGCAGCTTCCCCAGCGGGGGAACTTACGAGCAGTACTTC.

This chain uses TRBV25-1 with TRBJ2-7; 11 positions agree with TRBD1. Germline-derived CDR1 and CDR2 are MGHDK and SYGVNS. Unmatched junction bases numbered 7, after V lost 7 bases and J lost 5 bases. The CDR3 runs to 14 residues. CDR3 amino acids: CASTRDRGTHEQYF. In DNA, the CDR3 is TGTGCCAGCACCCGGGACAGGGGGACTCACGAGCAGTACTTC.

The chain is built from TRBV7-6 and TRBJ2-3; TRBD2 matches 9 bases. Germline CDR1 SGHVS, CDR2 FNYEAQ. This CDR3 spans 18 amino acids. V dropped 0 bases and J dropped 2; count of bases not matched to a gene: 9. DNA for the CDR3: TGTGCCAGCAGCTTAGCTTCCGTAGCGGGGGACAACACAGATACGCAGTATTTT. Protein sequence: CASSLASVAGDNTDTQYF.

The chain uses TRBV6-1 and TRBJ1-2; D unresolved. CDR3 length: 13 amino acids. V gave up 8 bases and J gave up 3 bases, with 13 bases separating them. Per germline, CDR1 MNHNS and CDR2 SASEGT. The chain's CDR3 is CASLLTGDYGYTF. The CDR3 region has the DNA TGTGCCAGCCTACTAACGGGAGACTATGGCTACACCTTC.

CDR3 DNA: TGTGCCAGCAGCCAAGATCAGGGGGGTGGGGCCAACGTCCTGACTTTC. Translating gives CASSQDQGGGANVLTF. The V call is TRBV4-2, the J call TRBJ2-6; tentatively, D is TRBD1 (7 bases). CDR3 size: 16 residues. V was shortened by 0 bases and J by 3 bases, with 9 bases between the two germline ends. The germline V gene encodes CDR1 LGHNA and CDR2 YNFKEQ.

V is TRBV27 and J is TRBJ2-1; tentative D call: TRBD2 (5 bases). Germline-derived CDR1 and CDR2 are MNHEY and SMNVEV (reference sequence). Trimming cost V 5 bases and J 5 bases, with 16 bases left between them. This CDR3 region has 15 residues. Here the CDR3 reads CASSPRSTADNEQFF. In DNA form, the CDR3 reads TGTGCCAGCAGTCCGCGTTCTACAGCGGACAATGAGCAGTTCTTC.

The chain carries TRBV7-2 and TRBJ2-1; 9 bases match TRBD2. J was trimmed by 4 bases and V by 4 bases; bases with no gene match: 5. The length of the CDR3 is 15 residues. Per the germline V gene, CDR1 is SGHTA and CDR2 is FQGNSA. As DNA, the CDR3 is TGTGCCAGCAGCTCGGCGGGGGGGCGTTACAATGAGCAGTTCTTC. As protein: CASSSAGGRYNEQFF.

This clone showed up just once. The V gene is TRBV7-9, the J gene TRBJ1-4; 10 bases map to TRBD1. Losses at the gene ends were 7 bases for V and 2 bases for J; bases not matched to a gene: 7. CDR3 length: 16 residues. Germline V CDR1 and CDR2: SEHNR, FQNEAQ (reference sequence). CDR3 sequence: CASIPGQGRTNEKLFF. The CDR3 DNA sequence: TGTGCCAGCATTCCGGGACAGGGGCGGACTAATGAAAAACTGTTTTTT.

The CDR3 DNA reads TGTGCCAGCAGCATCCAGGGGTATAGCAATCAGCCCCAGCATTTT. As protein: CASSIQGYSNQPQHF. The chain is built from TRBV21-1 and TRBJ1-5; TRBD1, the table's D call, lacks a check against the DNA. TRBV21-1 is a pseudogene. The CDR3 is made up of 15 amino acids.

V and J are TRBV6-8 and TRBJ2-7; a possible D gene is TRBD1 (6 bases). Germline V lookup: CDR1 MNHGY, CDR2 SAAAGT. The length of the CDR3 is 14 residues. Trimming pared 0 bases from V and 6 bases from J, leaving 12 bases between. The CDR3 reads CASSYSSWGLEQYF. The CDR3 coding sequence is TGTGCCAGCAGTTACTCTTCCTGGGGGCTCGAGCAGTACTTC.

The CDR3 region has the DNA TGCGCCAGCAGCTTGGTACGCGGTACTGAGCAGTTCTTC. This codes for CASSLVRGTEQFF. The J gene is TRBJ2-1, the V gene TRBV5-1; D gene ambiguous. The CDR3 contains 13 residues. V was clipped by 0 bases and J by 9 bases, with 10 bases between them. The germline V gene has CDR1 SGHRS and CDR2 YFSETQ.

This CDR3 is CASSVLADTGELFF. The CDR3 bases are TGTGCCAGCTCTGTACTAGCCGACACCGGGGAGCTGTTTTTT. The genes are TRBV18 and TRBJ2-2; a possible D gene is TRBD2 (6 bases). Germline-derived CDR1 and CDR2 are KGHSH and LQKENI. CDR3 size: 14 residues. V gave up 6 bases and J gave up 3 bases, with 11 bases separating them.

This chain uses TRBV6-5 with TRBJ1-4; 8 bases line up with TRBD1. CDR3 size: 14 residues. The V segment lost 4 bases and the J segment 6 bases; nucleotides outside the gene matches: 4. The germline gives CDR1 MNHEY, CDR2 SVGAGI. CDR3 in DNA: TGTGCCAGCAGTTCAGGGGGCGCAGATGAAAAACTGTTTTTT. It translates to CASSSGGADEKLFF.

The gene calls are TRBV4-1 and TRBJ2-1; D is perhaps TRBD2 (6 bases). The CDR3 has 15 residues. V lost 4 bases and J 4 bases, leaving 14 bases between the germline ends. Germline CDR1 and CDR2: MGHRA and YSYEKL. This CDR3 is CASSLRLVLYNEQFF. CDR3 in DNA: TGCGCCAGCAGCCTGCGACTAGTCCTGTACAATGAGCAGTTCTTC.

The chain recombines TRBV5-1 with TRBJ2-1; 8 bases are shared with TRBD2. V lost 3 bases and J lost 9; bases outside the gene matches: 5. CDR3 length: 13 residues. Germline CDR1 and CDR2: SGHRS and YFSETQ. For the CDR3, the DNA is TGCGCCAGCAGCTCGGGCGGGGGGTTTGAGCAGTTCTTC. This codes for CASSSGGGFEQFF.

The rearrangement links TRBV4-3 to TRBJ1-1; D remains unclear. CDR1 is LGHNA and CDR2 is YSLEER in the germline V gene. This CDR3 comprises 15 residues. Trimming cost V 4 bases and J 0 bases, with 12 bases left between them. This chain's CDR3 is CASSLEGHMNTEAFF. The CDR3 coding sequence is TGCGCCAGCAGCCTAGAGGGCCACATGAACACTGAAGCTTTCTTT.

The chain couples TRBV5-1 to TRBJ2-7; possible D gene TRBD2, 6 bases. This CDR3 contains 12 residues. Germline lookup yields CDR1 SGHRS and CDR2 YFSETQ. V lost 4 bases and J 7 bases, leaving 12 bases between the germline ends. The CDR3 reads CASSEEGKEQYF. CDR3 sequence (DNA): TGCGCCAGCAGCGAGGAGGGGAAAGAGCAGTACTTC.